These 28 T cell receptor beta chains share one sample of origin, sequenced in a study of early T cells in non-severe SARS-CoV-2 infection. MiXCR, run by TCRdb on the 5' RACE reads, gives a single entry per CDR3 protein. The data contain more than 80,000 distinct CDR3 sequences, roughly an eighth of them seen just once; the ten biggest clones take up under 1.5%. Sequencing used whole blood. The source is an adult who was a healthcare worker with PCR-confirmed SARS-CoV-2 infection or an uninfected control (not recorded which).

This clonotype has only a few counts. This chain links TRBV19 with TRBJ2-6; TRBD2 aligns across 7 bases. CDR1 is LNHDA, CDR2 SQIVND, per germline (reference sequence). After removal of 2 bases from V and 2 bases from J, the junction contained 3 bases not matched to a gene. The CDR3 totals 16 residues. Here the CDR3 DNA reads TGTGCCAGTAGTATATTCGGACTAGCTGGGGCCAACGTCCTGACTTTC. Translation: CASSIFGLAGANVLTF.

The rearrangement links TRBV10-3 to TRBJ2-5; D is perhaps TRBD2 (6 bases). Germline lookup yields CDR1 ENHRY and CDR2 SYGVKD. V lost 3 bases, J lost 3 bases, and 14 bases lay in between. The CDR3 contains 15 residues. The DNA of the CDR3 is TGTGCCATCAGTGACCCTCGGGACTTGAAAGAGACCCAGTACTTC. Protein product: CAISDPRDLKETQYF.

At least ten counts were recorded for this clonotype. The chain uses TRBV12-3 or TRBV12-4 and TRBJ2-5, with 10 bases fitting TRBD2. Trimming at V came to 7 bases and at J to 1 base, leaving 3 bases not matched to a gene. This CDR3 spans 14 amino acids. The CDR3 region has the DNA TGTGCCAGCAATATAGCGGGGGGCCAAGAGACCCAGTACTTC. Its translation is CASNIAGGQETQYF.

The rearrangement links TRBV6-6 to TRBJ1-4; 10 bases are a match to TRBD1. The CDR3 runs to 18 residues. The V segment lost 2 bases and the J segment 5 bases; nucleotides outside the gene matches: 11. Germline CDR1 reads MNHNY; CDR2 reads SVGAGI (reference sequence). The CDR3 reads CASSYIWGQGSNNEKLFF. The DNA for the CDR3 is TGTGCCAGCAGTTACATTTGGGGACAGGGGTCCAACAATGAAAAACTGTTTTTT.

The sample holds a few counts of this clonotype. V and J are TRBV9 and TRBJ2-3, with 8 bases matching TRBD2. The ends lost 0 bases at V and 9 bases at J; junction bases unmatched: 9. Germline-derived CDR1 and CDR2 are SGDLS and YYNGEE. There are 15 residues in the CDR3. In DNA, the CDR3 is TGTGCCAGCAGCGTAGCGGGAGTCCCGGGAGGGACGCAGTATTTT. Translation gives CASSVAGVPGGTQYF.

At least ten counts were recorded for this clonotype. The rearrangement joins TRBV9 to TRBJ2-1, with D perhaps matching TRBD1 (6 bases). Trimming took 2 bases from V and 6 from J, leaving 18 bases between them. The CDR3 has 16 residues. Germline-derived CDR1 and CDR2 are SGDLS and YYNGEE. The CDR3 region is CASSVRDRRPLNEQFF. For the CDR3, the DNA is TGTGCCAGCAGCGTGAGAGACAGGCGGCCCCTCAATGAGCAGTTCTTC.

This clonotype was seen ten or more times. This chain connects TRBV2 to TRBJ1-5; a possible D gene is TRBD1 (5 bases). Germline assignment: CDR1 SNHLY and CDR2 FYNNEI. CDR3 length equals 14 residues. V shed 5 bases and J shed 4 bases, with 12 bases lying between them. CDR3 nucleotides: TGTGCCAGCAGTTCCGACAGACCGAATCAGCCCCAGCATTTT. This encodes CASSSDRPNQPQHF.

The rearrangement uses TRBV11-2 and TRBJ1-2, with D maybe TRBD1 (6 bases). Trimming took 0 bases from V and 2 from J, leaving 10 bases between them. Germline V lookup: CDR1 SGHAT, CDR2 FQNNGV. The CDR3 extends over 15 amino acids. The CDR3 reads CASSLDSGQNYGYTF. CDR3 bases: TGTGCCAGCAGCTTAGATTCGGGACAAAACTATGGCTACACCTTC.

Ten or more counts support this clonotype. The rearrangement links TRBV18 to TRBJ2-2; 7 nucleotides line up with TRBD1. Per the germline V gene, CDR1 is KGHSH and CDR2 is LQKENI. With V trimmed by 3 bases and J by 6 bases, 4 bases remained unmatched. This CDR3 spans 14 amino acids. The CDR3 DNA is TGTGCCAGCTCACCGGACAGGTCTGCCGGGGAGCTGTTTTTT. Encoded protein: CASSPDRSAGELFF. The full variable domain, completed using reference TRBV18 and TRBJ2-2, is NAGVMQNPRHLVRRRGQEARLRCSPMKGHSHVYWYRQLPEEGLKFMVYLQKENIIDESGMPKERFSAEFPKEGPSILRIQQVVRGDSAAYFCASSPDRSAGELFFGEGSRLTVL.

The genes are TRBV6-6 and TRBJ1-1, with D unresolved. V was shortened by 7 bases and J by 6 bases, with 27 bases between the two germline ends. Germline V lookup: CDR1 MNHNY, CDR2 SVGAGI (reference sequence). The CDR3 consists of 17 residues. CDR3 DNA: TGTGCCAGCATCTACCTCCCGCCCAACCACCTCGACGCTGAAGCTTTCTTT. Its translation is CASIYLPPNHLDAEAFF.

The chain uses TRBV29-1 and TRBJ1-3; no definite D call. The germline V and J ends were trimmed by 4 bases and 2 bases, with 9 bases remaining between them. Germline V lookup: CDR1 SQVTM, CDR2 ANQGSEA. The length of the CDR3 is 13 residues. The CDR3 DNA reads as TGCAGCGTTGTGCGGGAGACTGGAAACACCATATATTTT. Protein: CSVVRETGNTIYF.

This rearrangement joins TRBV15 to TRBJ1-1; D ambiguous. V was cut by 3 bases and J by 0 bases, with 11 bases left in between. Germline V gene sequence: CDR1 LNHNV, CDR2 YYDKDF (reference sequence). CDR3 length equals 15 residues. The CDR3 bases are TGTGCCACCAGCAGGGATCGGTCCCTGAACACTGAAGCTTTCTTT. Protein product: CATSRDRSLNTEAFF. The full variable domain, in which reference TRBV15 and TRBJ1-1 provide the parts outside the CDR3, is DAMVIQNPRYQVTQFGKPVTLSCSQTLNHNVMYWYQQKSSQAPKLLFHYYDKDFNNEADTPDNFQSRRPNTSFCFLDIRSPGLGDTAMYLCATSRDRSLNTEAFFGQGTRLTVV.

The chain has TRBV18 and TRBJ1-1, with 8 bases lining up with TRBD1. Trimming removed 2 bases from V and 5 bases from J; junction bases left unmatched: 7. The CDR3 has 15 amino acids. CDR1 KGHSH and CDR2 LQKENI come from the germline V gene. CDR3 amino acids: CASSPSDRGATEAFF. The CDR3 DNA is TGTGCCAGCTCACCATCAGACAGGGGAGCAACTGAAGCTTTCTTT.

This clonotype was recorded at least ten times. The chain combines TRBV3-1 with TRBJ1-2; the D gene is possibly TRBD1 (5 bases). The V and J ends lost 0 bases and 7 bases respectively, with 21 bases between them. The germline gives CDR1 LGHDT, CDR2 YNNKEL (reference sequence). This CDR3 comprises 17 residues. Here the CDR3 DNA reads TGTGCCAGCAGCCAAGAGAGTTTGTTGGGGCCAAGCTCTGGCTACACCTTC. Amino acid sequence: CASSQESLLGPSSGYTF.

The chain uses TRBV7-9 and TRBJ1-1, with D maybe TRBD1 (5 bases). The CDR3 is made up of 11 amino acids. The germline CDR1 and CDR2 sequences are SEHNR and FQNEAQ (reference sequence). Trimming pared 8 bases from V and 1 base from J, leaving 5 bases between. Here the CDR3 DNA reads TGTGCCAGCGGGGGGAACACTGAAGCTTTCTTT. Amino acids: CASGGNTEAFF.

The chain carries TRBV5-8 and TRBJ1-5; TRBD1 matches at 9 bases. Germline loops: CDR1 SGHTS, CDR2 YDEGEE. V was pared by 3 bases and J by 6 bases, with 4 bases of the junction left unmatched. CDR3 length: 14 residues. The CDR3 DNA reads as TGTGCCAGCAGCTGGGACAGGGTAGGTCAGCCCCAGCATTTT. It yields the protein CASSWDRVGQPQHF. Variable domain in full (rest from reference TRBV5-8 and TRBJ1-5): EAGVTQSPTHLIKTRGQQATLRCSPISGHTSVYWYQQALGLGLQFLLWYDEGEERNRGNFPPRFSGRQFPNYSSELNVNALELEDSALYLCASSWDRVGQPQHFGDGTRLSIL.

There are many counts of this clonotype. The CDR3 bases are TGTGCCAGCAGCTCCAGACCCTACGAGCAGTACTTC. Its translation is CASSSRPYEQYF. The V gene is TRBV7-9, the J gene TRBJ2-7; no clear D gene. The V gene lost 4 bases and the J gene lost 2 bases, with 6 bases spanning the gap. Germline V lookup: CDR1 SEHNR, CDR2 FQNEAQ (reference sequence). CDR3 length: 12 residues.

This clonotype occurred a few times. The V and J genes are TRBV28 and TRBJ1-2; D unresolved. Germline V gene lookup returns CDR1 MDHEN and CDR2 SYDVKM. The CDR3 consists of 12 residues. V lost 5 bases and J 3 bases, leaving 7 bases between the germline ends. The CDR3 protein is CASSLRDYGYTF. CDR3 nucleotide sequence: TGTGCCAGCAGTCTCCGTGACTATGGCTACACCTTC.

This clonotype was recorded at least ten times. The rearrangement links TRBV20-1 to TRBJ1-5; the D is unclear. Between the trimmed V and J ends, which lost 4 bases and 7 bases, there was a span of 20 bases. This CDR3 is 15 amino acids long. CDR1 and CDR2 (germline): DFQATT, SNEGSKA (reference sequence). The CDR3 sequence is CSATVKNSQGQPQHF. The CDR3 nucleotides are TGCAGTGCTACAGTTAAGAACTCTCAAGGGCAGCCCCAGCATTTT.

The sample holds many counts of this clonotype. V is TRBV5-1 and J is TRBJ1-1; D uncertain. Germline CDR1 reads SGHRS; CDR2 reads YFSETQ. This CDR3 region has 12 residues. Trimming removed 0 bases at V and 7 bases at J, with 7 bases between. CDR3: CASSLDGNEAFF. The CDR3 DNA sequence: TGCGCCAGCAGCTTGGACGGTAATGAAGCTTTCTTT.

The chain joins TRBV6-2 or TRBV6-3 to TRBJ1-1; D remains ambiguous. Germline loops: CDR1 MNHEY, CDR2 SVGEGT. V gave up 2 bases and J gave up 7 bases, with 11 bases separating them. The CDR3 covers 13 residues. In nucleotides, the CDR3 is TGTGCCAGCAGTTACACTGCGGAGGGTGAAGCTTTCTTT. The encoded protein is CASSYTAEGEAFF.

This clonotype turned up a few times. The V call is TRBV29-1, the J call TRBJ2-2; no definite D call. Germline loops: CDR1 SQVTM, CDR2 ANQGSEA. This CDR3 comprises 11 residues. V lost 3 bases to trimming and J lost 5 bases, with 4 bases between them. CDR3 region: CSVEDTGELFF. CDR3 nucleotides: TGCAGCGTTGAGGATACCGGGGAGCTGTTTTTT.

This clonotype was counted at least ten times. This chain joins TRBV5-6 and TRBJ2-1; D may be TRBD2 (6 bases). V lost 5 bases and J 8 bases, leaving 14 bases between the germline ends. The CDR3 extends over 13 amino acids. CDR1 is SGHDT, CDR2 YYEEEE, per germline. As DNA, the CDR3 is TGTGCCAGCAGTCAAGGACCGGGGGATGAGCAGTTCTTC. Protein product: CASSQGPGDEQFF. The complete variable domain, with remaining parts taken from reference TRBV5-6 and TRBJ2-1, reads DAGVTQSPTHLIKTRGQQVTLRCSPKSGHDTVSWYQQALGQGPQFIFQYYEEEERQRGNFPDRFSGHQFPNYSSELNVNALLLGDSALYLCASSQGPGDEQFFGPGTRLTVL.

This clonotype came up a few times. The chain links TRBV20-1 to TRBJ1-3; TRBD1 aligns across 7 bases. This CDR3 has 14 amino acids. Germline CDR1 reads DFQATT; CDR2 reads SNEGSKA (reference sequence). After removal of 6 bases from V and 2 bases from J, the junction contained 7 bases not matched to a gene. CDR3 sequence: CSARGGTAGNTIYF. The CDR3 DNA reads TGCAGTGCGAGGGGGGGGACAGCTGGAAACACCATATATTTT.

The J gene is TRBJ2-7, the V gene TRBV13, with TRBD2 identical over 14 bases. CDR3 length: 20 amino acids. The germline V gene has CDR1 PRHDT and CDR2 FYEKMQ (reference sequence). V lost 4 bases to trimming and J lost 0 bases; unmatched junction nucleotides: 14. The chain's CDR3 is CASSSTSGTSGGESSYEQYF. CDR3 DNA sequence: TGTGCCAGCAGCTCAACTTCCGGGACTAGCGGGGGTGAATCCTCCTACGAGCAGTACTTC.

Many counts were recorded for this clonotype. The V and J genes are TRBV10-3 and TRBJ1-4; TRBD1 might be the D (5 bases). V was clipped by 3 bases and J by 7 bases, with 12 bases between them. The CDR3 totals 14 residues. Germline V gene sequence: CDR1 ENHRY, CDR2 SYGVKD. This CDR3 reads CAISDSSGSEKLFF. The CDR3 DNA follows: TGTGCCATCAGTGATAGTTCAGGGAGTGAAAAACTGTTTTTT.

In this sample, this clonotype turned up many times. The chain links TRBV19 to TRBJ1-4; 10 bases are shared with TRBD1. Germline V gives CDR1 LNHDA, CDR2 SQIVND (reference sequence). CDR3 length equals 18 residues. The ends lost 9 bases at V and 7 bases at J; junction bases unmatched: 20. The CDR3 DNA sequence: TGTGCCAGCTCCGGACTGCGGGACAGGGGAGTGAGTGCTGAAAAACTGTTTTTT. It yields the protein CASSGLRDRGVSAEKLFF.

This clonotype was detected many times. This sequence joins TRBV6-5 and TRBJ1-2; no clear D gene. V was shortened by 5 bases and J by 5 bases, with 15 bases between the two germline ends. Germline CDR1 is MNHEY and CDR2 is SVGAGI. CDR3 length equals 14 residues. CDR3 sequence reads: CASSRDGSHYGYTF. DNA of the CDR3: TGTGCCAGCAGTAGAGACGGGTCCCATTATGGCTACACCTTC.